One sample yielded the 21 T cell receptor beta chains listed below, sequenced in a study of blood T cell repertoires in COVID-19 (dated by TCRdb to about 2020). Library preparation was by the immunoSEQ multiplex PCR assay. TCRdb obtained this table from immuneACCESS and retained in-frame rearrangements with V and J assigned. These tables miss some clones; where compared with another copy, unresolved V genes account for less than half of the shortfall, and the remainder is unexplained. For this sample there are hundreds of thousands of clones; roughly 86% appear just once. Of the sample, 1.5% to 2% is held by the ten largest clones. Sequenced: PBMCs or T cells enriched from blood (not recorded which). The receptors here all came from a woman aged 45-60 years who had recovered from COVID-19.

The rearrangement uses TRBV5-1 and TRBJ1-2; TRBD1 is a possible D gene (5 bases). This CDR3 has 12 amino acids. V was pared by 3 bases and J by 5 bases, with 8 bases between. CDR1 is SGHRS and CDR2 is YFSETQ in the germline V gene. The DNA of the CDR3 is TGCGCCAGCAGCTCATCAGGGTATGGCTACACCTTC. Amino acid sequence: CASSSSGYGYTF.

The V call is TRBV2, the J call TRBJ2-5, with 8 bases identical to TRBD1. V dropped 6 bases and J dropped 7; count of bases not matched to a gene: 13. The germline gives CDR1 SNHLY, CDR2 FYNNEI. This CDR3 has 15 residues. CDR3 DNA sequence: TGTGCCAGCAGAAGCACCAGGGGGCTTGAGGGGACCCAGTACTTC. Translation: CASRSTRGLEGTQYF.

The chain combines TRBV29-1 with TRBJ2-3, with a possible D match to TRBD1 (6 bases). This CDR3 comprises 14 residues. Germline CDR1 is SQVTM and CDR2 is ANQGSEA. The V end was cut by 6 bases, the J end by 2 bases, with 15 bases between. The CDR3 DNA is TGCAGCGTCGCTAGGGGGAGTTACACAGATACGCAGTATTTT. It codes for CSVARGSYTDTQYF.

This chain connects TRBV10-3 to TRBJ1-2; D not resolved. Germline CDR1 ENHRY, CDR2 SYGVKD. Between the trimmed V and J ends, which lost 2 bases and 2 bases, there was a span of 9 bases. This CDR3 contains 14 residues. The CDR3 reads CAISEAVLNYGYTF. The CDR3, as DNA: TGTGCCATCAGTGAGGCAGTCCTCAACTATGGCTACACCTTC.

The CDR3 DNA reads as TGTGCCAGCAGTTACTTGCACACAGGAGATACGCAGTATTTT. It is translated as CASSYLHTGDTQYF. The chain carries TRBV6-2 or TRBV6-3 and TRBJ2-3, with D possibly TRBD1 on 5 matching bases. V lost 1 base and J lost 5, with 10 bases in between. CDR1 and CDR2 (germline): MNHEY, SVGEGT. The CDR3 is made up of 14 amino acids.

This clone was seen just once. The gene calls are TRBV4-1 and TRBJ1-2; the match to TRBD1 covers 7 bases. V lost 3 bases to trimming and J lost 3 bases; unmatched junction nucleotides: 16. The germline V gene has CDR1 MGHRA and CDR2 YSYEKL. The CDR3 length is 18 residues. The CDR3 sequence: CASSQPIGTAAMHYGYTF. The CDR3 nucleotides read TGCGCCAGCAGCCAGCCCATCGGGACAGCCGCTATGCACTATGGCTACACCTTC.

As for this clone: Distinct nucleotide sequences in the sample also encode this CDR3. J is TRBJ1-5 and V is TRBV3-1 (or the pseudogene TRBV3-2); D not resolved. Germline V CDR1 and CDR2: LGHDT, YNNKEL (reference sequence). This CDR3 spans 13 amino acids. V gave up 0 bases and J gave up 4 bases, with 4 bases separating them. Here the CDR3 reads CASSQDRNQPQHF. CDR3 bases: TGTGCCAGCAGCCAAGATCGGAATCAGCCCCAGCATTTT.

The rearrangement links TRBV19 to TRBJ2-3; perhaps TRBD1 as D (5 bases). The V end lost 7 bases, the J end lost 0 bases, and 11 bases lay between the germline ends. Germline CDR1 is LNHDA and CDR2 is SQIVND (reference sequence). The CDR3 length is 14 residues. The CDR3 sequence is CASKEQASTDTQYF. The CDR3 DNA sequence: TGTGCCAGTAAGGAACAGGCCAGCACAGATACGCAGTATTTT.

The genes are TRBV6-2 or TRBV6-3 and TRBJ2-3; 8 nucleotides agree with TRBD2. CDR1 MNHEY and CDR2 SVGEGT come from the germline V gene. The CDR3 is 12 residues long. V dropped 5 bases and J dropped 8; count of bases not matched to a gene: 3. CDR3 sequence reads: CASSRLAPTQYF. The CDR3 region has the DNA TGTGCCAGCAGTCGACTAGCGCCTACGCAGTATTTT.

This sequence joins TRBV5-1 and TRBJ2-5, with 13 bases fitting TRBD2. Trimming took 0 bases from V and 2 from J; bases not matched to a gene: 1. The V gene's germline CDR1 is SGHRS and CDR2 YFSETQ. The CDR3 has 16 amino acids. Written as DNA, the CDR3 is TGCGCCAGCAGCTTGGGGGGACTAGCGGGACAAGAGACCCAGTACTTC. Its translation is CASSLGGLAGQETQYF.

The rearrangement uses TRBV9 and TRBJ2-2; tentative D call: TRBD1 (6 bases). The V and J ends lost 0 bases and 1 base respectively, with 10 bases between them. CDR1 and CDR2 (germline): SGDLS, YYNGEE. CDR3 length: 16 amino acids. CDR3 sequence (DNA): TGTGCCAGCAGCGTAGGTCAGGGGTGGAACACCGGGGAGCTGTTTTTT. It is translated as CASSVGQGWNTGELFF. Complete variable domain (other parts from reference TRBV9 and TRBJ2-2): DSGVTQTPKHLITATGQRVTLRCSPRSGDLSVYWYQQSLDQGLQFLIQYYNGEERAKGNILERFSAQQFPDLHSELNLSSLELGDSALYFCASSVGQGWNTGELFFGEGSRLTVL.

The chain employs TRBV4-3 and TRBJ2-1, with TRBD1 matching over 9 bases. Germline CDR1 and CDR2: LGHNA and YSLEER. V lost 0 bases, J lost 3 bases, and 0 bases stayed unmatched. CDR3 length equals 15 residues. CDR3 coding DNA: TGCGCCAGCAGCCAAGAGGGACAGGGCTACAATGAGCAGTTCTTC. This translates into CASSQEGQGYNEQFF.

This chain joins TRBV18 and TRBJ2-3, with 8 bases identical to TRBD1. With 6 bases clipped from V and 6 bases from J, the junction kept 5 bases outside the gene matches. Per germline, CDR1 KGHSH and CDR2 LQKENI. This CDR3 is built from 13 residues. Here the CDR3 reads CASSPGGWDTQYF. CDR3 DNA: TGTGCCAGCTCTCCAGGGGGCTGGGATACGCAGTATTTT. The full variable domain, completed using reference TRBV18 and TRBJ2-3, is NAGVMQNPRHLVRRRGQEARLRCSPMKGHSHVYWYRQLPEEGLKFMVYLQKENIIDESGMPKERFSAEFPKEGPSILRIQQVVRGDSAAYFCASSPGGWDTQYFGPGTRLTVL.

The chain couples TRBV14 to TRBJ1-2; D call uncertain. The CDR3 is made up of 13 amino acids. In germline, CDR1 is SGHDN, CDR2 FVKESK. Trimming stripped 0 bases from V and 5 bases from J, with 7 bases between. The DNA of the CDR3 is TGTGCCAGCAGCCAAGACAGATTGTATGGCTACACCTTC. This translates into CASSQDRLYGYTF. The entire variable domain, with the rest obtained from reference TRBV14 and TRBJ1-2, is as follows: EAGVTQFPSHSVIEKGQTVTLRCDPISGHDNLYWYRRVMGKEIKFLLHFVKESKQDESGMPNNRFLAERTGGTYSTLKVQPAELEDSGVYFCASSQDRLYGYTFGSGTRLTVV.

The chain uses TRBV5-4 and TRBJ2-2; 12 bases fit TRBD2. The CDR3 covers 18 residues. Per the germline V gene, CDR1 is SGHNT and CDR2 is YYREEE (reference sequence). The V segment lost 0 bases and the J segment 2 bases; nucleotides outside the gene matches: 5. The CDR3 nucleotides read TGTGCCAGCAGCTTGGGGCCTAGCGGGAGGGTAAACACCGGGGAGCTGTTTTTT. This sequence encodes CASSLGPSGRVNTGELFF.

V and J are TRBV7-9 and TRBJ1-5, with TRBD1 matching 7 bases. V lost 1 base and J lost 2; bases outside the gene matches: 2. The CDR3 loop spans 15 amino acids. The germline V gene encodes CDR1 SEHNR and CDR2 FQNEAQ (reference sequence). CDR3 sequence reads: CASSLDGTGNQPQHF. CDR3 bases: TGTGCCAGCAGCTTAGACGGGACAGGCAATCAGCCCCAGCATTTT.

The V call is TRBV5-1, the J call TRBJ1-2; possibly TRBD1 for D (5 bases). Trimming left V 0 bases short and J 6 bases short, with 18 bases between. There are 16 residues in the CDR3. Germline V gene lookup returns CDR1 SGHRS and CDR2 YFSETQ. CDR3 region: CASSLEIPGGRNGYTF. In nucleotides, the CDR3 is TGCGCCAGCAGCTTGGAAATCCCGGGGGGAAGGAATGGCTACACCTTC.

The chain is built from TRBV28 and TRBJ1-5, with a weak D call TRBD1 (5 bases). V lost 6 bases to trimming and J lost 7 bases, with 13 bases between them. This CDR3 spans 13 amino acids. Germline CDR1 is MDHEN and CDR2 is SYDVKM. The CDR3: CASSLQVWQPQHF. Written as DNA, the CDR3 is TGTGCCAGCAGCCTACAGGTCTGGCAGCCCCAGCATTTT. Full variable domain (missing parts from reference TRBV28 and TRBJ1-5): DVKVTQSSRYLVKRTGEKVFLECVQDMDHENMFWYRQDPGLGLRLIYFSYDVKMKEKGDIPEGYSVSREKKERFSLILESASTNQTSMYLCASSLQVWQPQHFGDGTRLSIL.

The chain joins TRBV10-3 to TRBJ2-7; TRBD1 matches 7 bases. CDR3 length equals 15 residues. The V gene's germline CDR1 is ENHRY and CDR2 SYGVKD. J gave up 6 bases and V 2 bases, and 10 bases lay outside the gene matches. This CDR3 is CAISETNRGPGEQYF. For the CDR3, the DNA is TGTGCCATCAGTGAGACTAACAGGGGCCCGGGCGAGCAGTACTTC.

V and J are TRBV3-1 (or the pseudogene TRBV3-2) and TRBJ2-1; the match to TRBD2 covers 7 bases. J gave up 9 bases and V 8 bases, and 7 bases lay outside the gene matches. Germline-derived CDR1 and CDR2 are LGHDT and YNNKEL (reference sequence). The CDR3 is made up of 12 amino acids. CDR3 sequence: CASGGGLGEQFF. As DNA, the CDR3 is TGTGCCAGCGGCGGGGGTCTTGGTGAGCAGTTCTTC.

The count of this clone is one. V and J are TRBV28 and TRBJ1-2, with D perhaps matching TRBD1 (5 bases). The CDR3 loop spans 13 amino acids. Trimming took 8 bases from V and 4 from J, leaving 14 bases between them. CDR1 MDHEN and CDR2 SYDVKM come from the germline V gene. Here the CDR3 DNA reads TGTGCCAGCGGGGCTTCTTCGGGCTATGGCTACACCTTC. This encodes CASGASSGYGYTF.